This TCR beta chain originates from a study of blood T cell repertoires in COVID-19. Study context: Some COVID-19 samples were acute and others convalescent; all came from the United States, Italy and Spain.

Germline V CDR1 and CDR2: LNHDA, SQIVND (reference sequence). J gave up 2 bases and V 0 bases, and 5 bases lay outside the gene matches. The CDR3 is 17 amino acids. TCRdb keeps only in-frame clones here, not all; method: immunoSEQ multiplex PCR. The table shows roughly 260,000 clones, with approximately 88% occurring only once. The V call is TRBV19, the J call TRBJ2-3, with TRBD2 matching over 10 bases. The TCR was taken from a woman aged 25-40 years with acute COVID-19. What was sequenced was PBMCs or T cells enriched from blood (not recorded which). The CDR3 nucleotides read TGTGCCAGTAGTATAGATCCAACTAGCGGGGACACAGATACGCAGTATTTT. Translating gives CASSIDPTSGDTDTQYF.